This TCR beta chain was sequenced for a study of T cell changes during pregnancy in multiple sclerosis. Clones were sequenced by immunoSEQ multiplex PCR, and TCRdb holds only the in-frame ones, with some missing. There are 85,000 to 130,000 clones in the sample; 85% to 95% occur only once, and 0.7% to 0.9% lies in the top ten. The V end was cut by 7 bases, the J end by 1 base, with 28 bases between. CDR3 length: 18 residues. From germline, CDR1 is GTSNPN and CDR2 SVGIG (reference sequence). Sequenced material: peripheral blood, taken before pregnancy. The chain uses TRBV30 and TRBJ1-1; TRBD1 might be the D (6 bases). The TCR originated in a female donor with multiple sclerosis, enrolled in a pregnancy study. The CDR3 loop is CASITRGRGGLGNTEAFF. The DNA for the CDR3 is TGTGCCTCGATTACCAGGGGCCGCGGAGGATTGGGGAACACTGAAGCTTTCTTT.